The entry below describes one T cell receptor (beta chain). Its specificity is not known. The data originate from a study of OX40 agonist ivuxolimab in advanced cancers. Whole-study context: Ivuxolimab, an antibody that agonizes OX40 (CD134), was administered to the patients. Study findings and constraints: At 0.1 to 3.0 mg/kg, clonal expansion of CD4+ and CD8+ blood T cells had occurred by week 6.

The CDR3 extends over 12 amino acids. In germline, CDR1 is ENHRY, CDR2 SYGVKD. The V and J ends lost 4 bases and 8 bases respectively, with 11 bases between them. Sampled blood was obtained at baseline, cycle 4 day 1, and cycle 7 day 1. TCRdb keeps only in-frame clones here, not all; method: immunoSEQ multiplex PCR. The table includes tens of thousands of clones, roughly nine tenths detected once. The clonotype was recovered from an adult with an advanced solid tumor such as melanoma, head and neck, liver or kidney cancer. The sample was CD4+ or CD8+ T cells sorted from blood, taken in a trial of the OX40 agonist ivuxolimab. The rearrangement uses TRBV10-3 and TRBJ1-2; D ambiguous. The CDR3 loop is CAISAMAHGYTF. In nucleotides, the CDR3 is TGTGCCATCAGTGCCATGGCACACGGCTACACCTTC.